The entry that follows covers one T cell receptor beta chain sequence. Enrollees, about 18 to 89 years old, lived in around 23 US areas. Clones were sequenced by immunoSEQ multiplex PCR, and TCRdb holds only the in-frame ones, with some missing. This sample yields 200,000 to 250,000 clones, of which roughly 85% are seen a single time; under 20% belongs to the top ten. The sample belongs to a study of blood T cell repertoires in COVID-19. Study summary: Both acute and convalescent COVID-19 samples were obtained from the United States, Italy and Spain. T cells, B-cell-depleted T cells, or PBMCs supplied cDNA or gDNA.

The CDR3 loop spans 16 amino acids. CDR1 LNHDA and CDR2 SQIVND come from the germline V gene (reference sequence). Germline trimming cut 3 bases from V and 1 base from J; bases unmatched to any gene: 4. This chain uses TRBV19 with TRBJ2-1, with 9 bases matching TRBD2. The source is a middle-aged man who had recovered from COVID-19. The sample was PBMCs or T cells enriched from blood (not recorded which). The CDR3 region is CASSISAGGSYNEQFF. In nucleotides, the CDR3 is TGTGCCAGTAGTATCTCAGCGGGAGGATCCTACAATGAGCAGTTCTTC.